This T cell receptor beta chain was captured in a study of early T cells in non-severe SARS-CoV-2 infection. Study-wide context: Investigators sequenced bulk RNA drawn from unsorted whole blood, and chains remained unpaired.

This clonotype came up a few times. Its antigen remains unidentified. The V end was cut by 3 bases, the J end by 0 bases, with 9 bases between. The CDR3 covers 15 residues. Germline assignment: CDR1 SEHNR and CDR2 FQNEAQ (reference sequence). Study-level findings and limits: Comparison of clonotypes with VDJdb favored anti-spike CD8 responses while missing private and CD4 specificities.

Unique molecular identifier tags were affixed to discrete cDNA molecules. TCRdb re-called the 5' RACE reads with MiXCR, one entry per CDR3 protein. Here the sample spans tens of thousands of distinct CDR3 sequences, about 13% being singletons. The J gene is TRBJ1-5, the V gene TRBV7-9, with D uncertain. The sample comprised whole blood. The clonotype comes from an adult who was a healthcare worker with PCR-confirmed SARS-CoV-2 infection or an uninfected control (not recorded which). CDR3 sequence (DNA): TGTGCCAGCAGCTTCGACGGATCTAGCAATCAGCCCCAGCATTTT. Translating it yields CASSFDGSSNQPQHF.